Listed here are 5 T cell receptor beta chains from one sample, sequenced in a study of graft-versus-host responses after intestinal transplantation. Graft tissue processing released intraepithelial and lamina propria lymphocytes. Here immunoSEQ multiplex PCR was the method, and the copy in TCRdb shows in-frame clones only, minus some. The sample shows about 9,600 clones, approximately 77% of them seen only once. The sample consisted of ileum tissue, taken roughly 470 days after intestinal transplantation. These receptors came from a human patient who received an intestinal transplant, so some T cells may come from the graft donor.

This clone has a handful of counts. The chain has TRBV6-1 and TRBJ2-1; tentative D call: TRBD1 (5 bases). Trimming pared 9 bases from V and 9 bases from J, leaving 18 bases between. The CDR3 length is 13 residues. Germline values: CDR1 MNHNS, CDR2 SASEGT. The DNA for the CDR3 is TGTGCCAGTTCCTTCGGCAGGGCCAGTGAGCAGTTCTTC. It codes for CASSFGRASEQFF.

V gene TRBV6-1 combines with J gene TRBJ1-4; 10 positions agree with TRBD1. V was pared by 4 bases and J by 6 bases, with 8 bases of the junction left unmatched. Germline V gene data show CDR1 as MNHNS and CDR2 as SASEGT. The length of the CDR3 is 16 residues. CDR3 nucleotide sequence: TGTGCCAGCAGTGCCCTTCACGGGACAGGGGATGAAAAACTGTTTTTT. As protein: CASSALHGTGDEKLFF.

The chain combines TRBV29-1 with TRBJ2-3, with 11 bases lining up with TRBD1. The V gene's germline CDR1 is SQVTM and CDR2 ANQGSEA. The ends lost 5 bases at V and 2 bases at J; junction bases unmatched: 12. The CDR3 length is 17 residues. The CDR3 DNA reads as TGCAGCGTTCCTGAGGGGACAGGGGGATACTCCACAGATACGCAGTATTTT. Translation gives CSVPEGTGGYSTDTQYF.

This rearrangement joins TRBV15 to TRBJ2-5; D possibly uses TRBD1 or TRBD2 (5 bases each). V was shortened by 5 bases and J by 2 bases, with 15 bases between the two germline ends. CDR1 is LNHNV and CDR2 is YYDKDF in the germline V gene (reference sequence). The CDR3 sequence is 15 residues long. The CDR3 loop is CATSGIPGAQETQYF. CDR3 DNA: TGTGCCACCAGCGGAATACCCGGGGCTCAAGAGACCCAGTACTTC. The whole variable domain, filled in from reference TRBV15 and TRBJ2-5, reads DAMVIQNPRYQVTQFGKPVTLSCSQTLNHNVMYWYQQKSSQAPKLLFHYYDKDFNNEADTPDNFQSRRPNTSFCFLDIRSPGLGDTAMYLCATSGIPGAQETQYFGPGTRLLVL.

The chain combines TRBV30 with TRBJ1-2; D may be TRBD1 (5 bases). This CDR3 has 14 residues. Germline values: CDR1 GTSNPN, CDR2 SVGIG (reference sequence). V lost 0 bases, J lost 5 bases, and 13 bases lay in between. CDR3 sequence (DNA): TGTGCCTGGAGTGTACTTCGACAGCAGTATGGCTACACCTTC. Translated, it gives CAWSVLRQQYGYTF.